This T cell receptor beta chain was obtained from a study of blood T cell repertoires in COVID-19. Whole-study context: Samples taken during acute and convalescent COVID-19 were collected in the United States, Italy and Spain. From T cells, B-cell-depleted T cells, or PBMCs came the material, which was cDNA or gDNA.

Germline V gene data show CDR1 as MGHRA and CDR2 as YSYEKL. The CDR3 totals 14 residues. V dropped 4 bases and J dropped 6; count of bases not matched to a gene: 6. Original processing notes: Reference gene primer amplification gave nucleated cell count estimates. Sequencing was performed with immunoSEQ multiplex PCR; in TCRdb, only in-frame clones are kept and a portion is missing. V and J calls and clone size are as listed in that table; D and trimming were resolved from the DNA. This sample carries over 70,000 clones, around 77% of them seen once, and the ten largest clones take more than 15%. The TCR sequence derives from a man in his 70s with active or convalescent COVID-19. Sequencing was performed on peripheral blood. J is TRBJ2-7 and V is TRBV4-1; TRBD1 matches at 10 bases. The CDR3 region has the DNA TGCGCCAGCAGCCCCCGGGACAGGGGCGGCGAGCAGTACTTC. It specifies CASSPRDRGGEQYF.